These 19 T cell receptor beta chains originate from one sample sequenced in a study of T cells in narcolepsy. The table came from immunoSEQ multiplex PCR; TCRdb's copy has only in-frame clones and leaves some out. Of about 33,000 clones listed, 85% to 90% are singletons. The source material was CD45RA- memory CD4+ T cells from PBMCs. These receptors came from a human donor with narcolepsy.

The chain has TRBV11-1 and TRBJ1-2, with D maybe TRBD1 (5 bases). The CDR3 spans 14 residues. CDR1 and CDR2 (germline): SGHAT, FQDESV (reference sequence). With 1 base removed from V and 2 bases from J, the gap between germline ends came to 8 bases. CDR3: CASSLGQTNYGYTF. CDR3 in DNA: TGTGCCAGCAGCTTAGGACAGACGAACTATGGCTACACCTTC.

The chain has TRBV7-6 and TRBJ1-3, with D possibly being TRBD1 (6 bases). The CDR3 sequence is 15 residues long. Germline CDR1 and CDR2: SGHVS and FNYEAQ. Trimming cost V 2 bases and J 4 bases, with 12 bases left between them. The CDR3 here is CASSLNRDAGNTIYF. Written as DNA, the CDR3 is TGTGCCAGCAGCTTAAACAGGGACGCCGGAAACACCATATATTTT.

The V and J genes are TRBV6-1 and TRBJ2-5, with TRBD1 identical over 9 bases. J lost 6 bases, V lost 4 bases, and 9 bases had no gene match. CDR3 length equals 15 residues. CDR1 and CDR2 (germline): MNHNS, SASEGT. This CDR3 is CASSGAGQGGKTQYF. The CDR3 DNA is TGTGCCAGCAGTGGGGCGGGACAGGGTGGCAAGACCCAGTACTTC.

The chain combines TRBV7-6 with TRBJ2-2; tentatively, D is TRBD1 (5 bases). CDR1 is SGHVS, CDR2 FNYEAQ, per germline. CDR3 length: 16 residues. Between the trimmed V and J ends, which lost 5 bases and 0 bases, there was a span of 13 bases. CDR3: CASSPGASTNTGELFF. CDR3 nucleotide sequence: TGTGCCAGCAGCCCTGGGGCGTCTACGAACACCGGGGAGCTGTTTTTT.

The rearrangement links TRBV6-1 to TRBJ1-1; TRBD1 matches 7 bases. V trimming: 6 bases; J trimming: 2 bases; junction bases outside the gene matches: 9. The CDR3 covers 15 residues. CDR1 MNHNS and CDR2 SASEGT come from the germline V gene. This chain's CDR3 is CASRLEQGINTEAFF. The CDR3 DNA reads TGTGCCAGCAGACTTGAACAGGGGATTAACACTGAAGCTTTCTTT.

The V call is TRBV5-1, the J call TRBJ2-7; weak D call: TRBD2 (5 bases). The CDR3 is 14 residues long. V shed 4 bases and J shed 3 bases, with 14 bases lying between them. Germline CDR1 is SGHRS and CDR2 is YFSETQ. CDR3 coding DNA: TGCGCCAGCAGCGGGATGGCGGGTGGCTACGAGCAGTACTTC. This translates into CASSGMAGGYEQYF.

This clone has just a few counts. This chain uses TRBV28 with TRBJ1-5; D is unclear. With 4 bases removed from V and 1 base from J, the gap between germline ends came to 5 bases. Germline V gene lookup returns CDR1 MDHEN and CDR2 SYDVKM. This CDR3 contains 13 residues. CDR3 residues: CASSYASNQPQHF. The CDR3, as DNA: TGTGCCAGCAGTTATGCCAGCAATCAGCCCCAGCATTTT.

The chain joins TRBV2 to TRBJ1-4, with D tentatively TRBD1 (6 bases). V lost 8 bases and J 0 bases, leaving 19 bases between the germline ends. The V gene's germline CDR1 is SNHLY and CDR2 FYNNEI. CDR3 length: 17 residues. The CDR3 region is CASQEHQGFATNEKLFF. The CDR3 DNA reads TGTGCCAGCCAGGAACATCAGGGGTTCGCAACTAATGAAAAACTGTTTTTT.

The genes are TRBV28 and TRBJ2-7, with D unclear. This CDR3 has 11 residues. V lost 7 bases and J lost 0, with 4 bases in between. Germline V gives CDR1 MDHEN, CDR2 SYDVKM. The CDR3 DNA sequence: TGTGCCAGCAAGGGCTCCTACGAGCAGTACTTC. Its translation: CASKGSYEQYF.

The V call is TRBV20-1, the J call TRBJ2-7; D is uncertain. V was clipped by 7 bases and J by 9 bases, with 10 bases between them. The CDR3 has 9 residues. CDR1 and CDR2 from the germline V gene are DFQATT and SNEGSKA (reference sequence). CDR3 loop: CSVSVGQYF. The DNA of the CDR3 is TGCAGTGTATCAGTTGGGCAGTACTTC.

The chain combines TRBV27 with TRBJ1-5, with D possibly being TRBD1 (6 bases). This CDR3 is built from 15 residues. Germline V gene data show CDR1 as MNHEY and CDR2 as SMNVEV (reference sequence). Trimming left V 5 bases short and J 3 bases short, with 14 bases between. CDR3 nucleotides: TGTGCCAGCAGTCAGGGGCAGGGGATCAATCAGCCCCAGCATTTT. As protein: CASSQGQGINQPQHF.

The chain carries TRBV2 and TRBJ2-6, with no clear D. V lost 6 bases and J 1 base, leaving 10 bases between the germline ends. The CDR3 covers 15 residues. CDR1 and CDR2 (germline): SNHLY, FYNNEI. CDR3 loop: CASSLGISGANVLTF. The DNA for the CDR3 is TGTGCCAGCAGCCTAGGGATTTCTGGGGCCAACGTCCTGACTTTC.

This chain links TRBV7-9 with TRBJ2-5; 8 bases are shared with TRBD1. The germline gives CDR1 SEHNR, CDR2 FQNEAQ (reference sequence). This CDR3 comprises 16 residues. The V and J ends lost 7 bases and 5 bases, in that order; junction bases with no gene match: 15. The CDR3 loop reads CASTWGGRRGRETQYF. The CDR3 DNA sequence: TGTGCCAGCACATGGGGAGGTCGCAGGGGGCGGGAGACCCAGTACTTC. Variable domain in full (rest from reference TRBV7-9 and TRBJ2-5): DTGVSQNPRHKITKRGQNVTFRCDPISEHNRLYWYRQTLGQGPEFLTYFQNEAQLEKSRLLSDRFSAERPKGSFSTLEIQRTEQGDSAMYLCASTWGGRRGRETQYFGPGTRLLVL.

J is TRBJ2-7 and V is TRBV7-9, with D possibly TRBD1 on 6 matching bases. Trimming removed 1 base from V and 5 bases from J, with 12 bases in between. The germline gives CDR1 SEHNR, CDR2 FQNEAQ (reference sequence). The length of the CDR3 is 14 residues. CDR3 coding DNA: TGTGCCAGCAGCTTAGGCGAGGGGACAAACGAGCAGTACTTC. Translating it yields CASSLGEGTNEQYF.

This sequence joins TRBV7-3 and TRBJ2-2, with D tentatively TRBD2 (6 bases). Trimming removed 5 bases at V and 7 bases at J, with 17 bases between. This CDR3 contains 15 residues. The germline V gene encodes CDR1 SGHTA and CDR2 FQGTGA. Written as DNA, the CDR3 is TGTGCCAGCAGCCTCGGTGTCGGGGGTGACGGGGAGCTGTTTTTT. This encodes CASSLGVGGDGELFF.

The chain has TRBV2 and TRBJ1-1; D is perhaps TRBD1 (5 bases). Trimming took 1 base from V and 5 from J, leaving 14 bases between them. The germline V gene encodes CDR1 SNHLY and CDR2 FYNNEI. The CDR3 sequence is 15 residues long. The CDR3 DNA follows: TGTGCCAGCAGTGAAGACCGTTTGGGGCGGACTGAAGCTTTCTTT. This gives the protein CASSEDRLGRTEAFF.

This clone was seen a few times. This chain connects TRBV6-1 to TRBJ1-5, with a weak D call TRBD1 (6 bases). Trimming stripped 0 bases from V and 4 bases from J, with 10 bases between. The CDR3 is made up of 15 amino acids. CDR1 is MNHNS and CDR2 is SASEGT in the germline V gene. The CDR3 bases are TGTGCCAGCAGTGAAGCCGGGGGCTTGAATCAGCCCCAGCATTTT. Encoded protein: CASSEAGGLNQPQHF.

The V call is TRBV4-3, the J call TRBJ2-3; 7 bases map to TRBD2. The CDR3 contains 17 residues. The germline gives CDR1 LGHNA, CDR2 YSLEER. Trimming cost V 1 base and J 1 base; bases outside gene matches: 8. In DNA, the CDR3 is TGCGCCAGCAGCCAAGGTACTGGGGCGGGGGGCACAGATACGCAGTATTTT. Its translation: CASSQGTGAGGTDTQYF.

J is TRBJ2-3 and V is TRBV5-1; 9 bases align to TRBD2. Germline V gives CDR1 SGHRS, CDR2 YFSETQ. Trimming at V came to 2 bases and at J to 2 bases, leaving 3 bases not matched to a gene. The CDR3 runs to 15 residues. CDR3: CASSFSGRSTDTQYF. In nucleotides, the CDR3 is TGCGCCAGCAGCTTCAGCGGGAGGTCCACAGATACGCAGTATTTT.